This T cell receptor beta chain was retrieved from a study of T-cell memory formation after mild COVID-19. This clonotype has a handful of counts. Germline V gene lookup returns CDR1 SQVTM and CDR2 ANQGSEA. The CDR3 length is 13 residues. Trimming pared 5 bases from V and 2 bases from J, leaving 12 bases between. The 5'RACE method, run with constant-segment primers, produced TCR alpha and TCR beta cDNA libraries (carrying sample barcodes and UMIs). From the 5' RACE reads, TCRdb called clonotypes with MiXCR, one entry per CDR3 protein. Among a few hundred thousand distinct CDR3 sequences listed, 28% were seen once.

The chain employs TRBV29-1 and TRBJ1-1, with D uncertain. Sequencing was performed on PBMCs or a T cell subset sorted from them (not recorded which). The receptor's source is an adult woman who had mild COVID-19 (a few samples of this study predate the infection). Cell type and time point are not known. This chain's CDR3 is CSVSEPPNTEAFF. The CDR3 DNA reads TGCAGCGTTTCGGAACCGCCAAACACTGAAGCTTTCTTT.